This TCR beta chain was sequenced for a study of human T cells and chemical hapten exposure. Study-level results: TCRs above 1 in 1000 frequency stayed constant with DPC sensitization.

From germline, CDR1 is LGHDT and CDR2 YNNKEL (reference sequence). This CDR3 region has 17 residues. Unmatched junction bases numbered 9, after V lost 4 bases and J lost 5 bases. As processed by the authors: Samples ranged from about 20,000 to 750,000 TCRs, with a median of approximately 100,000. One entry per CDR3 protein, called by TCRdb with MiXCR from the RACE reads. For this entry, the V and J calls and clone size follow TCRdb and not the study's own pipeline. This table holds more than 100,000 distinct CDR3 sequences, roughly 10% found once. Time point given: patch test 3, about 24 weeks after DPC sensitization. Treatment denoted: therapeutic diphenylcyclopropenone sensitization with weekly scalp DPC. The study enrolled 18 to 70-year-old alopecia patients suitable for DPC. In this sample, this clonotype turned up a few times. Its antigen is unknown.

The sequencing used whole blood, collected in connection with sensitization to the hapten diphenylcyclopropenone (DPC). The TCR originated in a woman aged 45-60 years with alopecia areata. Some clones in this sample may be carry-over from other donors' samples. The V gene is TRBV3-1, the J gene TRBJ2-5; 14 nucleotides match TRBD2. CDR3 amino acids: CASSPGLAGEAQETQYF. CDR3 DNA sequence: TGTGCCAGCAGCCCGGGACTAGCGGGAGAAGCGCAGGAGACCCAGTACTTC.